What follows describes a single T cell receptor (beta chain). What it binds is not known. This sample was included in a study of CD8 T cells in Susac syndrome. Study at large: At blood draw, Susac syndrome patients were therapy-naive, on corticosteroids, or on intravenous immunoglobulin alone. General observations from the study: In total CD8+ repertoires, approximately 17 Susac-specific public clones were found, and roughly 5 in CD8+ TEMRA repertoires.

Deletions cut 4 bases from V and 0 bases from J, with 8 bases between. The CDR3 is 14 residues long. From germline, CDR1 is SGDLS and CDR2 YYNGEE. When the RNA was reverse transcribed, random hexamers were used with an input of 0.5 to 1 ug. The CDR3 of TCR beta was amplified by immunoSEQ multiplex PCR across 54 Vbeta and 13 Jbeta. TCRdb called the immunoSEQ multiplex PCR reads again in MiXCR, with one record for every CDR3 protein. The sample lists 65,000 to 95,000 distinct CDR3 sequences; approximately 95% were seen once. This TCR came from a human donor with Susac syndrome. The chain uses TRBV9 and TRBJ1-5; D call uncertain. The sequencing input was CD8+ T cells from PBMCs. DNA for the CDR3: TGTGCCAGCAGCTCAGAGGGTAGCAATCAGCCCCAGCATTTT. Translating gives CASSSEGSNQPQHF.